This is a list of T cell receptor beta chains from one sample in a study of control samples from healthy donors and cancer patients. Profiled with immunoSEQ multiplex PCR; TCRdb holds only in-frame clones, not every one. Of some 80,000 clones in the sample, approximately 90% are singletons; the top ten hold 1.9%. What was sequenced was PBMCs. The receptors derive from a woman in her sixties or seventies with head and neck cancer. CDR3s include the opening cysteine and the closing phenylalanine or tryptophan. Each record gives: D gene, V gene, CDR3 protein. D genes are given only for firm matches.

. TRBV9 CASSLREYNEQFF
. TRBV24-1 CATSDLGRLTQPQHF
TRBD2 TRBV19 CASRDTSGILGEQFF
TRBD2 TRBV4-3 CASSQEWEEGLAGATYEQYF
. TRBV19 CASSIADTQYF
. TRBV20-1 CSANVLNEQFF
TRBD1 TRBV27 CASSSYGAGGYEQYF
TRBD1 TRBV7-9 CASSLDGQGGQPQHF
. TRBV7-6 CASSPAFGGPYEQYF
TRBD1 TRBV5-8 CASSQTGGVNTGELFF
TRBD2 TRBV24-1 CATSDNRGLAHYNEQFF
. TRBV5-1 CASSKKSSRDFDEQFF
. TRBV24-1 CATSEPPGPLRYEQYF
. TRBV28 CASNQGSPSYEQYF
TRBD1 TRBV5-1 CASSPGQAASTDTQYF
. TRBV12-3/TRBV12-4 CASSQRDGIQYF
. TRBV19 CASSIEGRTSTDTQYF
. TRBV7-2 CASSWSLGNTEAFF
. TRBV6-5 CASISNYGYTF
. TRBV5-1 CASSDLVREGETQYF
. TRBV5-1 CASSLVYGRGNEQFF
. TRBV29-1 CSVEESTDTQYF
TRBD2 TRBV29-1 CSLERGLVDTQYF
TRBD2 TRBV3-1/TRBV3-2 CASSQGTSGRIGYDYEQYF
. TRBV28 CASRRTGFSGANVLTF
. TRBV2 CASSEWTAHNSPLHF
. TRBV19 CASSIAGVNQPQHF
. TRBV6-2/TRBV6-3 CASSDTGLREAFF
TRBD1 TRBV5-6 CASSPGTANTGELFF
TRBD1 TRBV5-1 CASSDGTGRTYEQYF
. TRBV5-1 CASSLAGSLSNTEAFF
. TRBV5-1 CASSFGVGTEAFF
TRBD1 TRBV7-8 CASRRGQGAYEQYF
TRBD2 TRBV7-9 CASSSRYGGRAYNEQFF
. TRBV28 CASSSTTGVAYEQYF
. TRBV12-3/TRBV12-4 CASSPTGGGEQFF
TRBD1 TRBV7-2 CASSLVGTGRTEAFF
. TRBV7-8 CASSLAPGTATNEKLFF
. TRBV4-1 CASSEQGDTQYF
TRBD1 TRBV3-1/TRBV3-2 CASSQRPTPRGQETQYF
. TRBV5-8 CASSLLDGDYEQYF
TRBD1 TRBV2 CASRLDRASPLHF
. TRBV28 CASNPRPFYEQYF
. TRBV5-1 CASSLAGQTYNEQFF
TRBD2 TRBV5-6 CASSLVLAGGAYEQYF
. TRBV6-4 CASRPGPYNNEQFF